Shown below are 17 T cell receptor beta chains from a single sample sequenced in a study of sequential checkpoint blockade in melanoma. This table comes from immunoSEQ multiplex PCR, and its TCRdb copy is limited to in-frame clones, with some not included. The sample comprises more than 25,000 clones, around 77% of which are singletons, and 13% rests with the top ten. Noted treatment: randomized to nivolumab then ipilimumab (arm A) or the reverse (arm B). This sample comprised CD8+ T cells sorted from blood (inferred from file names), obtained from a patient given nivolumab and ipilimumab in sequence. These receptors originate from a human donor with melanoma.

This rearrangement joins TRBV6-5 to TRBJ2-5, with a weak D call TRBD1 (6 bases). This CDR3 comprises 13 residues. V lost 6 bases to trimming and J lost 2 bases, with 10 bases between them. Germline V CDR1 and CDR2: MNHEY, SVGAGI. The CDR3 DNA is TGTGCCAGCAGCAGGGACATTCAAGAGACCCAGTACTTC. Translated: CASSRDIQETQYF.

As regards this clone: The same CDR3 is also encoded by other DNA sequences in this sample. The chain has TRBV7-3 and TRBJ2-1; the D is unclear. The V gene's germline CDR1 is SGHTA and CDR2 FQGTGA. With 0 bases removed from V and 6 bases from J, the gap between germline ends came to 6 bases. This CDR3 spans 13 amino acids. CDR3 amino acids: CASSLTPGNEQFF. In nucleotides, the CDR3 is TGTGCCAGCAGCTTAACCCCAGGCAATGAGCAGTTCTTC. The entire variable domain, with the rest obtained from reference TRBV7-3 and TRBJ2-1, is as follows: GAGVSQTPSNKVTEKGKYVELRCDPISGHTALYWYRQSLGQGPEFLIYFQGTGAADDSGLPNDRFFAVRPEGSVSTLKIQRTERGDSAVYLCASSLTPGNEQFFGPGTRLTVL.

The chain links TRBV9 to TRBJ2-5, with TRBD2 matching over 7 bases. The end of the DNA fits TRBJ2-7 better, so the J call may be wrong. Germline CDR1 reads SGDLS; CDR2 reads YYNGEE. The CDR3 is made up of 13 amino acids. The CDR3 is CASSVGAGNEQYF. The CDR3, as DNA: TGTGCCAGCAGCGTAGGAGCGGGGAACGAGCAGTACTTC.

The V gene is TRBV5-8, the J gene TRBJ1-5, with 7 bases lining up with TRBD1. Germline assignment: CDR1 SGHTS and CDR2 YDEGEE. The CDR3 is 14 residues long. J was trimmed by 6 bases and V by 4 bases; bases with no gene match: 7. The CDR3 DNA is TGTGCCAGCAGCACCGACAGGGTCAGTCAGCCCCAGCATTTT. Residues: CASSTDRVSQPQHF.

This clone was observed a few times. V gene TRBV27 combines with J gene TRBJ2-7, with 7 bases identical to TRBD1. The J segment lost 2 bases and the V segment lost 4 bases, leaving 2 bases of the junction unmatched. There are 13 residues in the CDR3. Germline V gene sequence: CDR1 MNHEY, CDR2 SMNVEV (reference sequence). CDR3 nucleotide sequence: TGTGCCAGCAGTTATGGGACAGCCTACGAGCAGTACTTC. Protein: CASSYGTAYEQYF.

The chain combines TRBV13 with TRBJ2-2, with D possibly matching TRBD2 (6 bases). Trimming shortened V by 5 bases and J by 6 bases, and 16 bases separated the two germline ends. Germline V CDR1 and CDR2: PRHDT, FYEKMQ (reference sequence). This CDR3 has 15 residues. CDR3 protein: CASSPPGLISGELFF. The DNA for the CDR3 is TGTGCCAGCAGCCCCCCGGGACTGATATCCGGGGAGCTGTTTTTT.

CDR3 region: CASRQDRGRLYGYTF. As DNA, the CDR3 is TGTGCCAGCAGACAGGACAGGGGGCGCTTATATGGCTACACCTTC. This sequence joins TRBV28 and TRBJ1-2; 11 bases are a match to TRBD1. The V gene end was trimmed by 6 bases and the J gene end by 5 bases; junction bases not matched to a gene: 8. This CDR3 is built from 15 residues. CDR1 and CDR2 (germline): MDHEN, SYDVKM.

This sequence joins TRBV30 and TRBJ2-1; 16 bases agree with TRBD2. This CDR3 has 14 residues. Germline loops: CDR1 GTSNPN, CDR2 SVGIG (reference sequence). V shed 8 bases and J 7 bases; nucleotides not matched to a gene: 5. The CDR3 here is CAGGTSGGGNEQFF. The DNA for the CDR3 is TGTGCCGGGGGGACTAGCGGGGGGGGAAATGAGCAGTTCTTC.

This clone was recorded only once. The chain uses TRBV4-3 and TRBJ1-4; the D is unclear. This CDR3 contains 15 residues. From germline, CDR1 is LGHNA and CDR2 YSLEER. The V and J ends lost 3 bases and 2 bases respectively, with 10 bases between them. The CDR3 region is CASSHSPRTNEKLFF. CDR3 nucleotide sequence: TGCGCCAGCAGCCATTCCCCGAGGACTAATGAAAAACTGTTTTTT.

This clone was detected only a few times. The chain couples TRBV28 to TRBJ1-1; 8 bases align to TRBD1. The CDR3 runs 14 residues. The germline CDR1 and CDR2 sequences are MDHEN and SYDVKM. V shed 6 bases and J 6 bases; nucleotides not matched to a gene: 9. CDR3 DNA sequence: TGTGCCAGCAGCTATAACAGGGGGAGCCCTGAAGCTTTCTTT. Protein sequence: CASSYNRGSPEAFF. Supplemented by reference TRBV28 and TRBJ1-1, the full variable domain reads DVKVTQSSRYLVKRTGEKVFLECVQDMDHENMFWYRQDPGLGLRLIYFSYDVKMKEKGDIPEGYSVSREKKERFSLILESASTNQTSMYLCASSYNRGSPEAFFGQGTRLTVV.

The chain carries TRBV5-4 and TRBJ2-5; 10 nucleotides match TRBD2. Looked up from germline, CDR1 is SGHNT and CDR2 is YYREEE (reference sequence). Trimming at V came to 2 bases and at J to 4 bases, leaving 2 bases not matched to a gene. The CDR3 runs to 14 residues. The CDR3 is CASSFSGGTETQYF. For the CDR3, the DNA is TGTGCCAGCAGCTTTAGCGGGGGGACAGAGACCCAGTACTTC.

The chain is built from TRBV28 and TRBJ1-4; 8 positions agree with TRBD1. Germline values: CDR1 MDHEN, CDR2 SYDVKM. CDR3 length: 14 amino acids. V shed 2 bases, J shed 8 bases, and the junction held 4 bases outside the gene matches. In DNA form, the CDR3 reads TGTGCCAGCAGTTTACCCAACAGGGGGGAAAAACTGTTTTTT. This encodes CASSLPNRGEKLFF. The whole variable domain, filled in from reference TRBV28 and TRBJ1-4, reads DVKVTQSSRYLVKRTGEKVFLECVQDMDHENMFWYRQDPGLGLRLIYFSYDVKMKEKGDIPEGYSVSREKKERFSLILESASTNQTSMYLCASSLPNRGEKLFFGSGTQLSVL.

V usage is TRBV19 and J usage is TRBJ1-5, with 8 bases identical to TRBD1. V lost 2 bases to trimming and J lost 7 bases; unmatched junction nucleotides: 4. Germline V gene lookup returns CDR1 LNHDA and CDR2 SQIVND (reference sequence). The CDR3 extends over 14 amino acids. CDR3 in amino acids: CASSITGGGQPQHF. The CDR3 nucleotides are TGTGCCAGTAGTATAACAGGGGGTGGCCAGCCCCAGCATTTT.

This chain connects TRBV19 to TRBJ1-1; D is perhaps TRBD1 (5 bases). The V end lost 7 bases, the J end lost 1 base, and 10 bases lay between the germline ends. Germline V gene lookup returns CDR1 LNHDA and CDR2 SQIVND (reference sequence). CDR3 length equals 13 residues. The CDR3 loop is CASNPGQNTEAFF. The CDR3 DNA reads TGTGCCAGTAACCCCGGACAGAACACTGAAGCTTTCTTT.

This chain uses TRBV7-2 with TRBJ2-7; perhaps TRBD1 as D (6 bases). CDR1 is SGHTA, CDR2 FQGNSA, per germline. The germline V and J ends were trimmed by 5 bases and 0 bases, with 17 bases remaining between them. The CDR3 has 16 amino acids. The CDR3 DNA sequence: TGTGCCAGCAGCCTAAGGACAGAATATTTCTCCTACGAGCAGTACTTC. Its translation is CASSLRTEYFSYEQYF. The full variable domain, in which reference TRBV7-2 and TRBJ2-7 provide the parts outside the CDR3, is GAGVSQSPSNKVTEKGKDVELRCDPISGHTALYWYRQSLGQGLEFLIYFQGNSAPDKSGLPSDRFSAERTGGSVSTLTIQRTQQEDSAVYLCASSLRTEYFSYEQYFGPGTRLTVT.

The genes are TRBV11-2 and TRBJ2-2; no reliable D call. V lost 2 bases to trimming and J lost 5 bases, with 6 bases between them. This CDR3 spans 13 amino acids. Germline loops: CDR1 SGHAT, CDR2 FQNNGV. CDR3 sequence reads: CASSLPETGELFF. CDR3 sequence (DNA): TGTGCCAGCAGCTTACCGGAGACCGGGGAGCTGTTTTTT. Supplemented by reference TRBV11-2 and TRBJ2-2, the full variable domain reads EAGVAQSPRYKIIEKRQSVAFWCNPISGHATLYWYQQILGQGPKLLIQFQNNGVVDDSQLPKDRFSAERLKGVDSTLKIQPAKLEDSAVYLCASSLPETGELFFGEGSRLTVL.

This sequence joins TRBV15 and TRBJ2-1; the D gene is possibly TRBD2 (6 bases). Trimming shortened V by 0 bases and J by 10 bases, and 7 bases separated the two germline ends. The germline V gene encodes CDR1 LNHNV and CDR2 YYDKDF (reference sequence). The CDR3 contains 12 residues. CDR3 amino acids: CATSRDRGEQFF. The CDR3 bases are TGTGCCACCAGCAGAGATCGGGGGGAGCAGTTCTTC.